This T cell receptor beta chain was captured in a study of vaccination effects on CD4 cells after COVID-19. Study-level information: Prior to sequencing, the ViraFEST assay stimulated PBMC with viral peptide pools, which expanded the antigen-specific CD4+ T cells. Both of the two convalescent patients gave a sample, one 16 days and one a week before vaccination. Whole-study results and caveats: Convalescents' spike-reactive clones after vaccination were mainly made up of new clones that the vaccine induced.

TCRdb keeps only in-frame clones here, not all; method: immunoSEQ multiplex PCR. The sample has approximately 50,000 clones, approximately 80% seen once. Unmatched junction bases numbered 3, after V lost 5 bases and J lost 4 bases. The CDR3 is made up of 14 amino acids. CDR1 and CDR2 from the germline V gene are SGHTA and FQGTGA. As concerns this clone: The antigen remains unidentified.

After less than twelve days in culture, the CD4+ T cells were isolated. Confirmation by PCR established that the person had SARS-CoV-2 infection between March and December 2020. The sequence was collected from a human donor who had a prior SARS-CoV-2 infection. The material was CD4+ T cells from PBMCs cultured without peptide, obtained before COVID-19 vaccination. This rearrangement joins TRBV7-3 to TRBJ2-3, with TRBD2 identical over 10 bases. Here the CDR3 DNA reads TGTGCCAGCAGCCACGGACTAGCGGCAGATACGCAGTATTTT. It encodes CASSHGLAADTQYF. The whole variable domain, remainder taken from reference TRBV7-3 and TRBJ2-3, is GAGVSQTPSNKVTEKGKYVELRCDPISGHTALYWYRQSLGQGPEFLIYFQGTGAADDSGLPNDRFFAVRPEGSVSTLKIQRTERGDSAVYLCASSHGLAADTQYFGPGTRLTVL.